This paragraph covers one TCR beta chain sequence. Sequenced by immunoSEQ multiplex PCR; TCRdb stores in-frame clones only, minus some. The sample contains 85,000 to 120,000 clones, approximately 90% of which appear only once. This sample was taken from a study of control samples from healthy donors and cancer patients. V lost 3 bases and J 5 bases, leaving 13 bases between the germline ends. CDR3 length: 15 amino acids. Germline CDR1 is LNHNV and CDR2 is YYDKDF (reference sequence). This TCR was recovered from a woman aged 18 to 35 in good health. Specimen: blood. V and J are TRBV15 and TRBJ2-2, with a tentative D call TRBD1 (5 bases). CDR3 in DNA: TGTGCCACCAGCAGGGGCAGGGCGTATACCGGGGAGCTGTTTTTT. Translated, it gives CATSRGRAYTGELFF. Variable domain in full (rest from reference TRBV15 and TRBJ2-2): DAMVIQNPRYQVTQFGKPVTLSCSQTLNHNVMYWYQQKSSQAPKLLFHYYDKDFNNEADTPDNFQSRRPNTSFCFLDIRSPGLGDTAMYLCATSRGRAYTGELFFGEGSRLTVL.